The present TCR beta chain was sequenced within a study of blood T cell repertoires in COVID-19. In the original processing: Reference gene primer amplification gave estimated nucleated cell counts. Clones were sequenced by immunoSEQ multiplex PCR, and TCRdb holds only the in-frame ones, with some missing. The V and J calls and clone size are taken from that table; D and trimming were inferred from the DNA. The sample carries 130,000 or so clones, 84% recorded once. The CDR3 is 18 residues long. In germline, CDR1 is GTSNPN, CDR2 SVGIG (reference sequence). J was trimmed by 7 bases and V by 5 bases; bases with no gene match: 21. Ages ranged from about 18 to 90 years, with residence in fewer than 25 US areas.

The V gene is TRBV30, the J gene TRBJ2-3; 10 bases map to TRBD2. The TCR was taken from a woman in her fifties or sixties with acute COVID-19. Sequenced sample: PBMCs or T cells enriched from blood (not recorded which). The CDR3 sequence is CAWDYPRYLAGEGNTQYF. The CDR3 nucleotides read TGTGCCTGGGATTATCCCCGTTACCTAGCGGGAGAGGGTAATACGCAGTATTTT.